This T cell receptor (beta chain) comes out of a study of blood T cell repertoires in COVID-19. The wider study: There were acute and convalescent COVID-19 samples, and they came from the United States, Italy and Spain.

Per the study methods: From reference gene primer amplification, estimates of nucleated cell counts were derived. Assay: immunoSEQ multiplex PCR; the TCRdb copy retains only in-frame clones and omits some. The D gene and trimming were derived from the DNA, and the V and J assignments and clone size from that table. The sample shows 120,000 or so clones, 80% of them seen only once. V lost 9 bases, J lost 8 bases, and 9 bases stayed unmatched. The V gene's germline CDR1 is KGHDR and CDR2 SFDVKD. The CDR3 covers 15 residues. Input material: peripheral blood. The chain has TRBV24-1 and TRBJ2-3, with 14 positions matching TRBD2. This clonotype was sampled from a man in his 60s with active or convalescent COVID-19. Here the CDR3 DNA reads TGTGCCACCGCTCCTCGGACTAGCGGGAGGACTACGCAGTATTTT. Translation: CATAPRTSGRTTQYF.